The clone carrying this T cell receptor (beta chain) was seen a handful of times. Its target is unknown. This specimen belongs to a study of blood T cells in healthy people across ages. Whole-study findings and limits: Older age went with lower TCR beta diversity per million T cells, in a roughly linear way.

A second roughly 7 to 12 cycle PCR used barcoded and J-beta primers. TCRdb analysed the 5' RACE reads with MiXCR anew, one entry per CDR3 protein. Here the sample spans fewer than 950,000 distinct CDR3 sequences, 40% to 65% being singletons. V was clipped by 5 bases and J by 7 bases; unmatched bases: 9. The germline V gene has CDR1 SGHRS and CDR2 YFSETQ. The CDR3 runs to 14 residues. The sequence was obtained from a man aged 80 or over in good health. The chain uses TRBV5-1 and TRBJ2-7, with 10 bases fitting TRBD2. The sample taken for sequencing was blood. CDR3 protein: CASRISGRAHEQYF. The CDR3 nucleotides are TGCGCCAGCAGAATCAGCGGGAGGGCCCATGAGCAGTACTTC.